This T cell receptor (beta chain) was sequenced for a study of blood T cell repertoires in COVID-19. Whole-study context: From the United States, Italy and Spain came samples of acute and convalescent COVID-19.

This CDR3 is 12 amino acids long. V was pared by 5 bases and J by 6 bases, with 9 bases between. Germline values: CDR1 MNHNY, CDR2 SVGAGI (reference sequence). The assay was immunoSEQ multiplex PCR, and TCRdb's table has in-frame clones only and misses some. The sample lists roughly 190,000 clones, 84% occurring once. This receptor was obtained from a woman in her twenties or thirties who had been exposed to COVID-19. This rearrangement joins TRBV6-6 to TRBJ2-3; D not certain. Sequencing was carried out using PBMCs or T cells enriched from blood (not recorded which). The CDR3 sequence: CASSDGSDTQYF. Here the CDR3 DNA reads TGTGCCAGCAGTGACGGGTCGGATACGCAGTATTTT.